This T cell receptor beta chain was captured by sequencing in a study of cytomegalovirus exposure and HLA in healthy donors. Study-level background: Most genotyped donors, roughly 83% of more than 300, had Caucasian-associated genetic ancestry.

Overall study results and limits: The classifier reportedly diagnosed cytomegalovirus status with high sensitivity and specificity. Relative to the approximately 680-donor mean, N-insertions were reportedly fewer in an Asian-associated ancestry cluster in a later analysis.

The V end was cut by 4 bases, the J end by 5 bases, with 12 bases between. Germline V CDR1 and CDR2: SGHDT, YYEEEE. The CDR3 contains 13 residues. This clone has only a few counts. The antigen is undetermined. A multiplex PCR was run with 60 Vbeta primers and 13 Jbeta primers. As originally analysed: A later analysis counted 65 million to 90 million unique TCR beta chains, around 10 million shared. TCRdb keeps only in-frame clones here, not all; method: immunoSEQ multiplex PCR. V, J and clone size reflect that table, while D and trimming were determined from the DNA. The sample yields 100,000 to 150,000 clones, approximately 84% seen once.

The V call is TRBV5-6, the J call TRBJ1-1; D call uncertain. The sequence was collected from a boy aged 2 to 10 in good health and CMV-seronegative. The sequenced sample consisted of PBMCs. The chain's CDR3 is CASSPSMSTEAFF. As DNA, the CDR3 is TGTGCCAGCAGCCCTTCAATGAGTACTGAAGCTTTCTTT.